A selection of T cell receptor beta chains follows, all from one sample in a study of OX40 agonist ivuxolimab in advanced cancers. Here immunoSEQ multiplex PCR was the method, and the copy in TCRdb shows in-frame clones only, minus some. The profile shows roughly 66,000 clones, 83% of them singletons. Here the sequenced sample was CD4+ or CD8+ T cells sorted from blood, taken in a trial of the OX40 agonist ivuxolimab. Receptors were obtained from an adult with an advanced solid tumor such as melanoma, head and neck, liver or kidney cancer. Each CDR3 is given with its conserved first and last residue. A D gene is named only where the DNA matches it firmly. Part of the rows lack a size; the others show once, few, many or a class for expanded clones.

j_call d_call v_call clone_size cdr3_length cdr3_nt cdr3_aa
TRBJ2-7 TRBD1 TRBV9 few 14 TGTGCCAGCAGCCTCTCGGACAGGGTTGGCGAGCAGTACTTC CASSLSDRVGEQYF
TRBJ2-7 TRBD2 TRBV11-3 few 15 TGTGCCAGCAGCTCGTTAGCGGGAGGCACCTACGAGCAGTACTTC CASSSLAGGTYEQYF
TRBJ1-2 NA TRBV23-1 once 20 TGCGCCAGCAGTCAATCCCGAGACAGGCAACCAAAACGGAGATACTATGGCTACACCTTC CASSQSRDRQPKRRYYGYTF
TRBJ2-2 NA TRBV5-1 few 16 TGCGCCAGCAGCTTGGACGGGGACATTAACACCGGGGAGCTGTTTTTT CASSLDGDINTGELFF
TRBJ2-3 NA TRBV28 NA 15 TGTGCCAGCAATGACGGGACTTATAGCACAGATACGCAGTATTTT CASNDGTYSTDTQYF
TRBJ2-7 NA TRBV5-6 NA 17 TGTGCCAGCAGCCCCGTAACCACCAAAGGGACTGCCCACGAGCAGTACTTC CASSPVTTKGTAHEQYF
TRBJ1-5 NA TRBV18 NA 14 TGTGCCAGCTCACAGGGAAGCGGCAATCAGCCCCAGCATTTT CASSQGSGNQPQHF
TRBJ2-5 NA TRBV2 NA 16 TGTGCCAGCAGTGAAAGGGACCCTCTACCTTCAACGACCCAGTACTTC CASSERDPLPSTTQYF
TRBJ2-2 NA TRBV20-1 once 11 TGCAGCGGACTAATGGCCGGGGAGCTGTTTTTT CSGLMAGELFF
TRBJ2-7 TRBD2 TRBV6-6 NA 14 TGTGCCAGCAGTTACCCTAGCGGGAGCGGCGAGCAGTACTTC CASSYPSGSGEQYF
TRBJ1-2 NA TRBV7-9 NA 13 TGTGCCAGCAGCTTAATGGAGAACTATGGCTACACCTTC CASSLMENYGYTF
TRBJ2-1 TRBD1 TRBV28 NA 14 TGTGCCAGCAGTTGGGACAGGGTTTTTGCTGAGCAGTTCTTC CASSWDRVFAEQFF
TRBJ2-3 TRBD2 TRBV30 NA 19 TGTGCCTGGAGTGGACGGACTAGCGGGAGGATTCCCCTCCCAGATACGCAGTATTTT CAWSGRTSGRIPLPDTQYF
TRBJ2-5 TRBD1 TRBV28 NA 15 TGTGCCAGCAAACGCGAACAGGGGTGGCAAGAGACCCAGTACTTC CASKREQGWQETQYF
TRBJ1-2 NA TRBV29-1 NA 14 TGCAGCGCCGTCCCGCCCGACGCTAACTATGGCTACACCTTC CSAVPPDANYGYTF
TRBJ1-1 TRBD1 TRBV6-4 NA 13 TGTGCCAGCAAGGACAGGGGGGGCACTGAAGCTTTCTTT CASKDRGGTEAFF
TRBJ2-1 NA TRBV11-2 NA 12 TGTGCCAGCAGCTTCGACTCCGATGAGCAGTTCTTC CASSFDSDEQFF
TRBJ2-1 NA TRBV10-3 NA 11 TGTGCCATCAGTGAGGGGGGCGCGCAGTTCTTC CAISEGGAQFF
TRBJ2-7 NA TRBV7-8 NA 11 TGTGCCAGCAGCCCGCTCTACGAGCAGTACTTC CASSPLYEQYF
TRBJ2-7 TRBD2 TRBV13 once 15 TGTGCCAGCAGCTCAGGGACTAGCAGGGTCTACGAGCAGTACTTC CASSSGTSRVYEQYF
TRBJ2-3 NA TRBV27 NA 15 TGTGCCAGCAGTGCCCGGGGTGGGAGAGAAGATACGCAGTATTTT CASSARGGREDTQYF
TRBJ2-3 NA TRBV5-4 NA 12 TGTGCCAGCAGCAGGAGCACAGATACGCAGTATTTT CASSRSTDTQYF
TRBJ2-7 TRBD2 TRBV6-5 NA 14 TGTGCCAGCAGAGGAGGACTAGCGGGAGAGAAGCAGTACTTC CASRGGLAGEKQYF
TRBJ2-7 NA TRBV14 few 14 TGTGCCAGCAGCCAAGATTCGGGGACCTACGAGCAGTACTTC CASSQDSGTYEQYF
TRBJ1-2 NA TRBV12-5 NA 14 TGTGCTAGTGGTTTGCCCACCAGTAACTATGGCTACACCTTC CASGLPTSNYGYTF
TRBJ2-5 NA TRBV30 NA 15 TGTGCCTGGAGCCCCCGGGGGGACATAAAAGAGACCCAGTACTTC CAWSPRGDIKETQYF
TRBJ2-4 TRBD2 TRBV5-1 NA 14 TGCGCCAGCAGCTCGGCCCCGGGAGGTGGCATTCAGTACTTC CASSSAPGGGIQYF
TRBJ2-5 TRBD1 TRBV5-1 NA 15 TGCGCCAGCAGTTCTCTCGGGACAGGGGAAGAGACCCAGTACTTC CASSSLGTGEETQYF
TRBJ2-7 TRBD2 TRBV6-5 NA 15 TGTGCCAGCAGTTACGGGCTAGCGGGTTCATACGAGCAGTACTTC CASSYGLAGSYEQYF
TRBJ2-3 NA TRBV7-3 NA 16 TGTGCCAGCAGCTTAACGGACGCCTGGGGCACAGATACGCAGTATTTT CASSLTDAWGTDTQYF
TRBJ1-2 NA TRBV7-2 NA 16 TGTGCCAGCAGCTTAGCAAGCGGGGTCCCCTCCTATGGCTACACCTTC CASSLASGVPSYGYTF
TRBJ1-5 NA TRBV4-1 few 14 TGCGCCAGCAGCCCGATTGACAGTAGCAAGCCCCAGCATTTT CASSPIDSSKPQHF